One sample yielded the 14 T cell receptor beta chains listed below, sequenced in a study of T cell responses to AZD1222 COVID-19 vaccine. Assay used: immunoSEQ multiplex PCR; TCRdb lists only in-frame clones, some missing. The repertoire holds more than 85,000 clones, with about 89% as singletons. Here the sequenced sample was peripheral blood, taken 28 days after the second AZD1222 dose. These TCRs come from an adult who received the AZD1222 COVID-19 vaccine.

V usage is TRBV5-4 and J usage is TRBJ1-1; D is possibly TRBD1 (5 bases). The germline V gene has CDR1 SGHNT and CDR2 YYREEE (reference sequence). CDR3 length: 15 residues. The V and J ends lost 4 bases and 3 bases respectively, with 16 bases between them. The CDR3 loop is CASSPVWGTDTEAFF. The CDR3 nucleotides are TGTGCCAGCAGCCCGGTGTGGGGCACCGACACTGAAGCTTTCTTT.

Only one count was recorded for this clone. The chain recombines TRBV6-6 with TRBJ2-7; maybe TRBD2 (6 bases). The CDR3 loop spans 14 amino acids. Germline values: CDR1 MNHNY, CDR2 SVGAGI (reference sequence). The V end lost 2 bases, the J end lost 2 bases, and 10 bases lay between the germline ends. The CDR3 here is CASSYGGRTYEQYF. Written as DNA, the CDR3 is TGTGCCAGCAGTTACGGGGGGAGGACCTACGAGCAGTACTTC.

Here the CDR3 DNA reads TGTGCCAGCAGCTTAAAAGGTTCGGGCGAGCAGTACTTC. As protein: CASSLKGSGEQYF. The chain links TRBV7-3 to TRBJ2-7; no firm D call. Trimming took 1 base from V and 6 from J, leaving 10 bases between them. Germline V gene data show CDR1 as SGHTA and CDR2 as FQGTGA. The CDR3 runs 13 residues.

V is TRBV27 and J is TRBJ1-2, with 8 bases lining up with TRBD1. V was pared by 5 bases and J by 8 bases, with 13 bases of the junction left unmatched. The CDR3 extends over 15 amino acids. CDR1 and CDR2 from the germline V gene are MNHEY and SMNVEV (reference sequence). CDR3: CASSQSPGQVSGYTF. Here the CDR3 DNA reads TGTGCCAGCAGTCAGTCTCCGGGACAGGTATCCGGCTACACCTTC.

The CDR3 is CASSLGPPGRAGETQYF. The CDR3 DNA reads as TGTGCCAGCAGCTTAGGGCCCCCTGGACGGGCAGGGGAGACCCAGTACTTC. This chain uses TRBV13 with TRBJ2-5; possibly TRBD1 for D (5 bases). The CDR3 runs 17 residues. The germline gives CDR1 PRHDT, CDR2 FYEKMQ (reference sequence). V lost 0 bases, J lost 5 bases, and 19 bases lay in between. Together with reference TRBV13 and TRBJ2-5, the CDR3 gives the full variable domain: AAGVIQSPRHLIKEKRETATLKCYPIPRHDTVYWYQQGPGQDPQFLISFYEKMQSDKGSIPDRFSAQQFSDYHSELNMSSLELGDSALYFCASSLGPPGRAGETQYFGPGTRLLVL.

The chain couples TRBV19 to TRBJ2-1; D tentatively reads TRBD1 or TRBD2 (5 bases each). With 6 bases removed from V and 10 bases from J, the gap between germline ends came to 19 bases. The germline gives CDR1 LNHDA, CDR2 SQIVND (reference sequence). The CDR3 has 14 amino acids. This CDR3 reads CASREWGMSREQFF. The CDR3 nucleotides are TGTGCCAGTAGGGAGTGGGGGATGTCAAGGGAGCAGTTCTTC.

This sequence joins TRBV20-1 and TRBJ1-2; D uncertain. This CDR3 comprises 8 residues. In germline, CDR1 is DFQATT, CDR2 SNEGSKA (reference sequence). Trimming pared 6 bases from V and 8 bases from J, leaving 4 bases between. The CDR3 DNA sequence: TGCAGTGCCAACGGCTACACCTTC. It encodes CSANGYTF.

The V gene is TRBV24-1, the J gene TRBJ2-2; the match to TRBD2 covers 8 bases. The ends lost 4 bases at V and 3 bases at J; junction bases unmatched: 3. The CDR3 runs 15 residues. Germline V lookup: CDR1 KGHDR, CDR2 SFDVKD. The CDR3 reads CATSDGLAHTGELFF. In DNA, the CDR3 is TGTGCCACCAGTGACGGACTAGCCCACACCGGGGAGCTGTTTTTT.

This clone was seen a single time. The chain combines TRBV19 with TRBJ1-5; the D is unclear. V was trimmed by 7 bases and J by 4 bases, leaving 11 bases between them. This CDR3 has 13 residues. Germline assignment: CDR1 LNHDA and CDR2 SQIVND (reference sequence). CDR3 sequence reads: CASTGRPNQPQHF. The CDR3 DNA reads as TGTGCCAGTACGGGCCGGCCAAATCAGCCCCAGCATTTT. The variable domain in full, completed from reference TRBV19 and TRBJ1-5, reads DGGITQSPKYLFRKEGQNVTLSCEQNLNHDAMYWYRQDPGQGLRLIYYSQIVNDFQKGDIAEGYSVSREKKESFPLTVTSAQKNPTAFYLCASTGRPNQPQHFGDGTRLSIL.

CDR3 DNA sequence: TGTGCCAGCTCACAGGAGCGGACATACGAGCAGTACTTC. This sequence encodes CASSQERTYEQYF. This rearrangement joins TRBV18 to TRBJ2-7; D may match TRBD1 or TRBD2 (5 bases each). CDR1 is KGHSH and CDR2 is LQKENI in the germline V gene. The CDR3 covers 13 residues. Trimming shortened V by 4 bases and J by 4 bases, and 11 bases separated the two germline ends.

The CDR3 bases are TGCGCCGGCCGGAGAATAGTCAAAAACATTCAGTACTTC. Its protein product is CAGRRIVKNIQYF. V and J are TRBV4-3 and TRBJ2-4; no clear D gene. This CDR3 contains 13 residues. The germline V and J ends were trimmed by 11 bases and 3 bases, with 14 bases remaining between them. Germline-derived CDR1 and CDR2 are LGHNA and YSLEER.

The chain links TRBV19 to TRBJ2-7; D perhaps matches TRBD1 (5 bases). This CDR3 is 17 amino acids long. CDR1 and CDR2 (germline): LNHDA, SQIVND (reference sequence). Trimming cost V 5 bases and J 2 bases, with 22 bases left between them. The CDR3 nucleotides read TGTGCCAGTAGTCCCGTTCTTATTGACAGTCCGCCCTACGAGCAGTACTTC. It yields the protein CASSPVLIDSPPYEQYF.

The chain couples TRBV30 to TRBJ2-7; D is unclear. Trimming left V 2 bases short and J 2 bases short, with 13 bases between. Germline V gene sequence: CDR1 GTSNPN, CDR2 SVGIG (reference sequence). The CDR3 spans 14 residues. The CDR3 here is CAWSLWGYTYEQYF. CDR3 DNA sequence: TGTGCCTGGAGTCTGTGGGGTTATACCTACGAGCAGTACTTC.

The chain employs TRBV7-9 and TRBJ2-3; no clear D gene. The CDR3 consists of 15 residues. CDR1 is SEHNR and CDR2 is FQNEAQ in the germline V gene (reference sequence). Trimming shortened V by 4 bases and J by 0 bases, and 11 bases separated the two germline ends. The CDR3 reads CASSSSPKSTDTQYF. The DNA of the CDR3 is TGTGCCAGCAGCTCCTCCCCCAAAAGCACAGATACGCAGTATTTT.